This TCR beta chain stems from a study of Ad26.COV2.S vaccination and SARS-CoV-2 variants. Only in-frame clones appear in the TCRdb table, and some are missing; sequencing was by immunoSEQ multiplex PCR. This table holds roughly 380,000 clones, approximately 90% found once. The germline gives CDR1 MGHDK, CDR2 SYGVNS. V was cut by 10 bases and J by 0 bases, with 9 bases left in between. The CDR3 contains 12 residues. Source: peripheral blood, taken after recovery from COVID-19. The source is a human donor who had recovered from COVID-19. The chain carries TRBV25-1 and TRBJ1-1; D might be TRBD1 (5 bases). Written as DNA, the CDR3 is TGTGCCACCAGGGCCATGAACACTGAAGCTTTCTTT. This gives the protein CATRAMNTEAFF.